One and the same sample provided the 30 T cell receptor beta chains below, sequenced in a study of T cell responses to AZD1222 COVID-19 vaccine (dated by TCRdb to the early 2020s). What the time point label conveys for this sample: baseline before first vaccination. Receptor amplification or capture employed the immunoSEQ multiplex PCR assay. Entries here come from immuneACCESS through TCRdb and include only in-frame sequences with V and J called. Some clones fail to appear in such tables; in the studies checked, an unresolved V gene covers under half of the shortfall, and the cause of the remainder is unknown. For this sample there are roughly 120,000 clones; 70% to 90% appear just once. The ten largest clones capture more than 10% of the sample. The sequenced sample was peripheral blood, obtained on day 0 of AZD1222 vaccination. These receptors were obtained from an adult in good health.

This clone appeared once. The V and J genes are TRBV4-1 and TRBJ2-7, with D possibly TRBD1 on 6 matching bases. Trimming took 2 bases from V and 5 from J, leaving 10 bases between them. The germline CDR1 and CDR2 sequences are MGHRA and YSYEKL. This CDR3 is built from 13 residues. CDR3 coding DNA: TGCGCCAGCAGCCAAATCACAGGGAACGAGCAGTACTTC. Its translation is CASSQITGNEQYF.

This clone was seen once. This chain connects TRBV28 to TRBJ2-7, with 7 bases that match TRBD1. After removal of 6 bases from V and 2 bases from J, the junction contained 7 bases not matched to a gene. The CDR3 extends over 14 amino acids. Per the germline V gene, CDR1 is MDHEN and CDR2 is SYDVKM. The CDR3 loop is CASSESDRTYEQYF. Written as DNA, the CDR3 is TGTGCCAGCAGCGAATCGGACAGGACCTACGAGCAGTACTTC.

CDR3 amino acids: CASSQEAPGQGPVSTDTQYF. Written as DNA, the CDR3 is TGTGCCAGCAGCCAAGAAGCGCCGGGACAGGGGCCAGTCAGCACAGATACGCAGTATTTT. V and J are TRBV4-2 and TRBJ2-3; 10 bases fit TRBD1. The V segment lost 0 bases and the J segment 0 bases; nucleotides outside the gene matches: 12. Germline loops: CDR1 LGHNA, CDR2 YNFKEQ. This CDR3 is 20 amino acids long.

The chain employs TRBV27 and TRBJ2-1, with 9 positions matching TRBD1. This CDR3 is built from 14 residues. CDR1 and CDR2 (germline): MNHEY, SMNVEV (reference sequence). V trimming: 8 bases; J trimming: 8 bases; junction bases outside the gene matches: 10. The CDR3, as DNA: TGTGCCAGCGACACGGGACAGGGATCTCATGAGCAGTTCTTC. Its protein product is CASDTGQGSHEQFF.

This chain links TRBV30 with TRBJ2-2; a weak D match, TRBD1 (7 bases). Germline CDR1 is GTSNPN and CDR2 is SVGIG (reference sequence). The CDR3 runs to 14 residues. Trimming left V 5 bases short and J 4 bases short, with 14 bases between. The CDR3 nucleotides are TGTGCCTGGGAGGGGGGACAGCTCACCGGGGAGCTGTTTTTT. Encoded protein: CAWEGGQLTGELFF. The full variable domain, completed using reference TRBV30 and TRBJ2-2, is SQTIHQWPATLVQPVGSPLSLECTVEGTSNPNLYWYRQAAGRGLQLLFYSVGIGQISSEVPQNLSASRPQDRQFILSSKKLLLSDSGFYLCAWEGGQLTGELFFGEGSRLTVL.

This clone showed up just a few times. The chain uses TRBV5-4 and TRBJ2-7, with a tentative D call TRBD2 (5 bases). There are 13 residues in the CDR3. Trimming cost V 3 bases and J 5 bases, with 12 bases left between them. Germline V CDR1 and CDR2: SGHNT, YYREEE (reference sequence). The CDR3 sequence: CASSSGSGDEQYF. DNA for the CDR3: TGTGCCAGCAGCTCGGGGAGCGGCGACGAGCAGTACTTC. Based on the CDR3 plus reference TRBV5-4 and TRBJ2-7, the full variable domain is ETGVTQSPTHLIKTRGQQVTLRCSSQSGHNTVSWYQQALGQGPQFIFQYYREEENGRGNFPPRFSGLQFPNYSSELNVNALELDDSALYLCASSSGSGDEQYFGPGTRLTVT.

V is TRBV7-2 and J is TRBJ1-5, with a tentative D call TRBD1 (6 bases). The CDR3 totals 14 residues. Trimming cost V 2 bases and J 6 bases, with 11 bases left between them. Germline loops: CDR1 SGHTA, CDR2 FQGNSA. The CDR3 loop is CASSLTGQGQPQHF. Written as DNA, the CDR3 is TGTGCCAGCAGCTTAACAGGGCAAGGTCAGCCCCAGCATTTT.

V and J are TRBV6-5 and TRBJ1-3, with 8 bases fitting TRBD1. From germline, CDR1 is MNHEY and CDR2 SVGAGI. The CDR3 extends over 14 amino acids. V was clipped by 10 bases and J by 1 base; unmatched bases: 6. The CDR3 coding sequence is TGTGCCACCCGGACAGGGCGATCTGGAAACACCATATATTTT. Encoded protein: CATRTGRSGNTIYF.

V is TRBV2 and J is TRBJ2-7, with a tentative D call TRBD1 (6 bases). The CDR3 spans 13 residues. V lost 5 bases, J lost 2 bases, and 10 bases lay in between. CDR1 SNHLY and CDR2 FYNNEI come from the germline V gene. CDR3 residues: CASSTGNPYEQYF. In DNA form, the CDR3 reads TGTGCCAGCAGTACAGGGAACCCCTACGAGCAGTACTTC. Combining the CDR3 with reference TRBV2 and TRBJ2-7 gives the whole variable domain EPEVTQTPSHQVTQMGQEVILRCVPISNHLYFYWYRQILGQKVEFLVSFYNNEISEKSEIFDDQFSVERPDGSNFTLKIRSTKLEDSAMYFCASSTGNPYEQYFGPGTRLTVT.

This chain uses TRBV11-1 with TRBJ2-1, with 10 bases identical to TRBD2. V shed 0 bases and J 7 bases; nucleotides not matched to a gene: 6. CDR3 length equals 16 residues. From germline, CDR1 is SGHAT and CDR2 FQDESV (reference sequence). CDR3 protein: CASSLALSGRWNEQFF. The CDR3 nucleotides read TGTGCCAGCAGCTTAGCGCTTAGCGGGAGGTGGAATGAGCAGTTCTTC.

This rearrangement joins TRBV5-6 to TRBJ1-5, with unresolved D. CDR1 SGHDT and CDR2 YYEEEE come from the germline V gene. V lost 8 bases and J lost 1, with 13 bases in between. The CDR3 contains 14 residues. This chain's CDR3 is CARIQNISNQPQHF. CDR3 in DNA: TGTGCCAGGATCCAAAACATCAGCAATCAGCCCCAGCATTTT.

V and J are TRBV5-1 and TRBJ1-2; D is unresolved. The CDR3 has 13 residues. V was shortened by 0 bases and J by 4 bases, with 7 bases between the two germline ends. Germline values: CDR1 SGHRS, CDR2 YFSETQ. The CDR3 DNA reads as TGCGCCAGCAGCTTGGAAGGGTCCTATGGCTACACCTTC. Amino acid sequence: CASSLEGSYGYTF.

The chain has TRBV7-9 and TRBJ1-1; D is undetermined. This CDR3 contains 15 residues. The V end was cut by 10 bases, the J end by 0 bases, with 18 bases between. Germline V gene sequence: CDR1 SEHNR, CDR2 FQNEAQ (reference sequence). CDR3: CATAGQRTLNTEAFF. In DNA, the CDR3 is TGTGCCACCGCCGGGCAGCGAACATTGAACACTGAAGCTTTCTTT.

The chain combines TRBV27 with TRBJ1-6, with D perhaps matching TRBD1 (5 bases). The length of the CDR3 is 13 residues. Germline assignment: CDR1 MNHEY and CDR2 SMNVEV (reference sequence). Deletions cut 6 bases from V and 9 bases from J, with 12 bases between. The CDR3 spells CASSRQRGSPLHF. The CDR3 DNA sequence: TGTGCCAGCAGCCGACAGAGGGGTTCACCCCTCCACTTT.

The J gene is TRBJ1-1, the V gene TRBV6-5; D may be TRBD1 (6 bases). The germline V gene has CDR1 MNHEY and CDR2 SVGAGI. V gave up 6 bases and J gave up 5 bases, with 13 bases separating them. CDR3 length: 13 amino acids. CDR3 DNA: TGTGCCAGCAGGAGGGGGGAGGTGACTGAAGCTTTCTTT. Protein product: CASRRGEVTEAFF.

The chain carries TRBV18 and TRBJ2-7; possible D gene TRBD1, 5 bases. Trimming pared 2 bases from V and 2 bases from J, leaving 16 bases between. Germline V lookup: CDR1 KGHSH, CDR2 LQKENI. The CDR3 has 16 amino acids. CDR3 protein: CASSPIGQGPTYEQYF. CDR3 DNA: TGTGCCAGCTCACCAATAGGGCAGGGCCCGACCTACGAGCAGTACTTC.

The chain recombines TRBV6-5 with TRBJ1-2; 9 bases match TRBD1. Germline CDR1 reads MNHEY; CDR2 reads SVGAGI. V dropped 4 bases and J dropped 7; count of bases not matched to a gene: 4. The CDR3 length is 13 residues. The CDR3 sequence: CASSFGQGFGYTF. For the CDR3, the DNA is TGTGCCAGCAGTTTCGGACAGGGGTTTGGCTACACCTTC.

This clone was detected only once. The same CDR3 can be traced to other DNA sequences in this sample. The chain is built from TRBV5-5 and TRBJ1-1; TRBD1 agrees at 9 bases. The CDR3 is 14 residues long. The germline CDR1 and CDR2 sequences are SGHKS and YYEKEE (reference sequence). Germline trimming cut 4 bases from V and 1 base from J; bases unmatched to any gene: 2. This CDR3 is CASSRGQGNTEAFF. In nucleotides, the CDR3 is TGTGCCAGCAGCCGGGGACAGGGGAACACTGAAGCTTTCTTT.

In DNA form, the CDR3 reads TGTGCCAGCAGCGTCGACAGGGGGAGAGACGAGCAGTACTTC. It translates to CASSVDRGRDEQYF. The rearrangement joins TRBV9 to TRBJ2-7; 9 bases line up with TRBD1. The junction had 5 bases not matched to a gene; V was cut back by 2 bases and J by 5 bases. The CDR3 is made up of 14 amino acids. Germline loops: CDR1 SGDLS, CDR2 YYNGEE.

The V gene is TRBV18, the J gene TRBJ1-5; D unresolved. Per germline, CDR1 KGHSH and CDR2 LQKENI. Deletions cut 4 bases from V and 5 bases from J, with 9 bases between. The CDR3 contains 13 residues. The CDR3 region is CASSQDADQPQHF. For the CDR3, the DNA is TGTGCCAGCTCACAGGACGCTGATCAGCCCCAGCATTTT.

The CDR3 DNA follows: TGTGCCAGCAGCCCTGGGGATTTTGGCTACACCTTC. Translating it yields CASSPGDFGYTF. The J gene is TRBJ1-2, the V gene TRBV7-2; D unresolved. The CDR3 extends over 12 amino acids. The germline V gene encodes CDR1 SGHTA and CDR2 FQGNSA. Trimming stripped 5 bases from V and 7 bases from J, with 11 bases between.

This clone was picked up one time. The V call is TRBV7-6, the J call TRBJ2-5; TRBD2 matches 11 bases. From germline, CDR1 is SGHVS and CDR2 FNYEAQ. This CDR3 comprises 17 residues. The V and J ends lost 1 base and 4 bases, in that order; junction bases with no gene match: 8. The CDR3 protein is CASSLEVAGGTVETQYF. The CDR3 nucleotides read TGTGCCAGCAGCTTAGAAGTAGCGGGGGGGACGGTAGAGACCCAGTACTTC.

The CDR3 region is CASSYGYSGTEAFF. Here the CDR3 DNA reads TGTGCCAGCAGTTATGGGTATTCGGGCACTGAAGCTTTCTTT. The gene calls are TRBV6-5 and TRBJ1-1; D not resolved. Germline V CDR1 and CDR2: MNHEY, SVGAGI. V lost 3 bases and J lost 4, with 12 bases in between. This CDR3 is 14 amino acids long.

The chain couples TRBV11-2 to TRBJ2-7; D not certain. Looked up from germline, CDR1 is SGHAT and CDR2 is FQNNGV. V lost 0 bases and J lost 4, with 7 bases in between. This CDR3 has 13 residues. The CDR3 region is CASSLDTEYEQYF. CDR3 in DNA: TGTGCCAGCAGCTTAGATACTGAATACGAGCAGTACTTC.

This rearrangement joins TRBV10-1 to TRBJ2-1, with TRBD2 matching 8 bases. Germline-derived CDR1 and CDR2 are WNHNN and SYGVQD (reference sequence). There are 15 residues in the CDR3. With V trimmed by 3 bases and J by 5 bases, 6 bases remained unmatched. The CDR3 coding sequence is TGCGCCAGCAGTGATGCCGGGACTAGACACAATGAGCAGTTCTTC. Protein: CASSDAGTRHNEQFF.

V gene TRBV2 combines with J gene TRBJ2-1, with 9 bases lining up with TRBD2. The CDR3 contains 16 residues. Germline V lookup: CDR1 SNHLY, CDR2 FYNNEI. V shed 7 bases and J 4 bases; nucleotides not matched to a gene: 11. The CDR3 here is CASTPSSGGRYNEQFF. The CDR3 DNA reads TGTGCCAGCACACCTAGTAGCGGGGGCCGTTACAATGAGCAGTTCTTC.

The chain employs TRBV27 and TRBJ1-5; tentative D call: TRBD1 (6 bases). Germline V CDR1 and CDR2: MNHEY, SMNVEV (reference sequence). The CDR3 extends over 15 amino acids. V was clipped by 0 bases and J by 2 bases, with 8 bases between them. The CDR3 DNA reads TGTGCCAGCAGTTTATCGTCAGGGGGCAATCAGCCCCAGCATTTT. Encoded protein: CASSLSSGGNQPQHF.

The V and J genes are TRBV28 and TRBJ1-3, with 7 nucleotides matching TRBD1. V gave up 5 bases and J gave up 1 base; unmatched junction bases: 14. Germline loops: CDR1 MDHEN, CDR2 SYDVKM. This CDR3 is 18 amino acids long. The chain's CDR3 is CASSNYPWDSKSGNTIYF. In DNA, the CDR3 is TGTGCCAGCAGTAACTACCCCTGGGACAGCAAATCTGGAAACACCATATATTTT.

V and J are TRBV3-1 (or the pseudogene TRBV3-2) and TRBJ2-7; D possibly uses TRBD1 or TRBD2 (5 bases each). This CDR3 comprises 13 residues. Trimming left V 0 bases short and J 7 bases short, with 10 bases between. Germline CDR1 LGHDT, CDR2 YNNKEL (reference sequence). The CDR3 region is CASSQEGWGEQYF. CDR3 DNA sequence: TGTGCCAGCAGCCAAGAAGGTTGGGGGGAGCAGTACTTC.

The rearrangement links TRBV7-2 to TRBJ2-2, with 7 bases identical to TRBD1. CDR1 is SGHTA, CDR2 FQGNSA, per germline. V was pared by 4 bases and J by 6 bases, with 5 bases of the junction left unmatched. The CDR3 covers 14 residues. In DNA form, the CDR3 reads TGTGCCAGCAGCTCTCTACAGGGGTCCGGGGAGCTGTTTTTT. Protein: CASSSLQGSGELFF.